The sequence of this T cell receptor (beta chain) was determined in a study of T cells after posttransplantation cyclophosphamide listed by TCRdb under 2016. For context, the study as a whole: The study tracked T cell repertoire reconstitution by TRB sequencing after myeloablative bone marrow transplantation using posttransplantation cyclophosphamide as GVHD prophylaxis. Samples from about 32 PTCy-treated patients and roughly 17 related bone marrow donors of those patients were subjected to antigen receptor sequencing. TRB sequencing was performed on blood from all 35 or so PTCy patients with 1-year posttransplant specimens. Up to about 3 additional blood samples from 2 to 5.2 years after transplant were also TRB-sequenced in 3 patients, as was pretransplant blood from 4 patients. Because TRA and TRB clonality correlated tightly in 10 or so samples, later TCR analyses were limited to TRB. Public TRB sequences were compared against a database of over 3,000 sequences linked to responses to pathogens, tumor antigens, self-antigens and alloantigens.

About this clone itself: Its specific antigen is unknown. No qualities accompany the bases; no much larger clone lies one base away.

Related bone marrow donors provided peripheral blood samples on the day of marrow donation. Peripheral blood and bone marrow mononuclear cells were isolated by Ficoll-Hypaque density centrifugation and cryopreserved. Taken from the germline V gene, the CDR1 and CDR2 loops are SGHRS and YFSETQ. The CDR3 covers 13 residues, taking in both the cysteine and the phenylalanine. Kept here is only the CDR3 DNA, which spans 39 bases and is read in frame from base 1. Trimming costs V 0 bases and J 8 bases, and their ends lie 11 bases apart. Genomic DNA was the input for TRB sequencing, which was run either with the immunoSEQ assay at survey resolution or with the hsTCRB kit. The paper's data handling went like this. The immunoSEQ software handled the initial read processing, while the LymphoSeq R package was used for the repertoire analyses. Clonality was computed as 1 minus normalized Shannon entropy; Gini coefficient was also calculated for each TRB dataset. To infer phenotypes in unsorted samples, TRB sequences from sorted subsets of the recipient or donor were mapped onto the unsorted samples of the same recipient. TCRdb took this table from immuneACCESS and kept in-frame rearrangements with V and J called. Such tables lack part of the clones; where checked against another copy, unresolved V genes explain under half of the gap, and the rest is unexplained. The DNA was the basis for D and trimming; V, J and clone size are from that table. This sample holds more than 60,000 clones; 93% were observed only once. About 3% of the sample rests with the top ten.

Study-wide findings and limitations: The TRB repertoires of T cells infiltrating skin or GI tract showed only limited overlap with the TRB repertoires of T cells in blood. Across approximately 45 patients, TRB clonality was highly associated with recipient CMV seropositivity and CMV reactivation, and diversity in PTCy patients was similar to diversity in CNI/methotrexate controls. At 1-2 months, donor-recipient similarity was low but rose over the first year, and the later blood repertoires were often dominated by donor CD8+ memory clones.

Sample: PBMCs. Recombination linked TRBV5-1 to TRBJ1-2, and perhaps TRBD1 as D gene, on 6 matching bases. This receptor was obtained from a woman aged 30 to 39 in good health and a related stem cell transplant donor. CDR3 protein: CASSLGGLRGYTF. The DNA reads as follows: TGCGCCAGCAGCTTGGGGGGGCTTCGGGGCTACACCTTC.